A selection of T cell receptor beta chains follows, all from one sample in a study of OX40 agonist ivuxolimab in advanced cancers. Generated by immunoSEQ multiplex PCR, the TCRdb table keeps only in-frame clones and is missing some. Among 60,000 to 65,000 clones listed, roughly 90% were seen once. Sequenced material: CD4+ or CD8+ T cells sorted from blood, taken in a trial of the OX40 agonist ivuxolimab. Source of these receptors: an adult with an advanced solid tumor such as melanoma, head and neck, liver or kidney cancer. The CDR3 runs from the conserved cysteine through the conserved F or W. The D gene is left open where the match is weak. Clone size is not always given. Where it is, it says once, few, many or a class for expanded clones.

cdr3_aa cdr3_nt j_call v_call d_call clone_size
CASRLERAEDNEQFF TGTGCAAGTCGCTTAGAGCGAGCGGAGGACAATGAGCAGTTCTTC TRBJ2-1 TRBV12-2 NA NA
CASSGTGGNYGYTF TGTGCCAGCAGCGGGACAGGGGGCAACTATGGCTACACCTTC TRBJ1-2 TRBV7-3 TRBD1 NA
CSTGVGETQYF TGCAGCACAGGGGTAGGGGAGACCCAGTACTTC TRBJ2-5 TRBV20-1 TRBD1 NA
CASSQFRTTNWDTGELFF TGCGCCAGCAGCCAATTCCGGACTACCAATTGGGACACCGGGGAGCTGTTTTTT TRBJ2-2 TRBV4-1 NA NA
CASSLGALEQFF TGTGCCAGCAGCCTGGGAGCTCTAGAGCAGTTCTTC TRBJ2-1 TRBV11-3 NA NA
CASSFSKTSGVTGELFF TGTGCCAGCAGTTTCTCAAAGACTAGCGGAGTCACCGGGGAGCTGTTTTTT TRBJ2-2 TRBV27 TRBD2 NA
CASSNRPARGGVNEQFF TGTGCCAGCAGCAACCGACCGGCGCGGGGAGGGGTAAATGAGCAGTTCTTC TRBJ2-1 TRBV7-3 TRBD2 once
CASSNPPGRRSSGNTIYF TGTGCCAGCAGCAATCCCCCGGGACGCAGAAGCTCTGGAAACACCATATATTTT TRBJ1-3 TRBV21-1 NA NA
CASMTFRDRVADTQYF TGTGCCAGCATGACGTTCCGGGACAGGGTGGCAGATACGCAGTATTTT TRBJ2-3 TRBV2 TRBD1 NA
CASSVGFYGYTF TGTGCCAGCAGTGTTGGGTTTTATGGCTACACCTTC TRBJ1-2 TRBV2 NA NA
CASSAPGHQNYGYTF TGTGCCAGCAGCGCGCCGGGACACCAGAACTATGGCTACACCTTC TRBJ1-2 TRBV7-8 NA NA
CASSEVDRVGYNSPLHF TGTGCCAGCAGTGAAGTGGACAGGGTGGGCTATAATTCACCCCTCCACTTT TRBJ1-6 TRBV6-1 TRBD1 NA
CASSFLGGRRNTEAFF TGTGCCAGCAGTTTTCTAGGGGGAAGGCGGAACACTGAAGCTTTCTTT TRBJ1-1 TRBV27 NA NA
CASSPQGPGELFF TGTGCCAGCAGCCCTCAGGGTCCCGGGGAGCTGTTTTTT TRBJ2-2 TRBV5-4 NA NA
CASSSPSRYNEQFF TGTGCCAGCAGCTCCCCATCTCGGTACAATGAGCAGTTCTTC TRBJ2-1 TRBV7-2 NA NA
CASSLLLQETQYF TGCGCCAGCAGCCTCCTCCTCCAAGAGACCCAGTACTTC TRBJ2-5 TRBV5-1 NA once
CASSLAGGDYEQYF TGTGCCAGCAGCTTAGCCGGGGGCGACTACGAGCAGTACTTC TRBJ2-7 TRBV11-3 NA NA
CASSLDRGLEKLFF TGCGCCAGCAGCCTGGACAGGGGGCTTGAAAAACTGTTTTTT TRBJ1-4 TRBV5-1 TRBD1 NA
CASSERGFLGTQYF TGTGCCAGCAGCGAGCGCGGATTTCTGGGGACCCAGTACTTC TRBJ2-5 TRBV7-9 NA NA
CASSVGEGGGWLALYNEQFF TGTGCCAGCAGCGTAGGTGAGGGAGGTGGATGGCTAGCGCTCTACAATGAGCAGTTCTTC TRBJ2-1 TRBV9 NA NA
CASSLVLSLGELFF TGTGCCAGCAGCTTGGTCCTCTCGCTCGGGGAGCTGTTTTTT TRBJ2-2 TRBV5-5 NA NA
CASRPDWGRQPQHF TGTGCCAGCAGACCCGACTGGGGGCGTCAGCCCCAGCATTTT TRBJ1-5 TRBV6-6 NA NA
CASSYGLSQETQYF TGTGCCAGCAGTTACGGTCTCAGCCAAGAGACCCAGTACTTC TRBJ2-5 TRBV6-5 NA NA
CAISGGGATNEKLFF TGTGCCATCAGCGGAGGGGGTGCAACTAATGAAAAACTGTTTTTT TRBJ1-4 TRBV10-3 NA NA
CAIRGGNAETQYF TGTGCCATTAGGGGGGGGAACGCGGAGACCCAGTACTTC TRBJ2-5 TRBV10-3 NA NA
CASSLRIRDTGELFF TGTGCCAGCAGCTTGAGGATTCGGGACACCGGGGAGCTGTTTTTT TRBJ2-2 TRBV11-2 NA NA
CASTPWGRIYEQYF TGTGCCAGCACTCCATGGGGCAGAATCTACGAGCAGTACTTC TRBJ2-7 TRBV5-6 NA NA